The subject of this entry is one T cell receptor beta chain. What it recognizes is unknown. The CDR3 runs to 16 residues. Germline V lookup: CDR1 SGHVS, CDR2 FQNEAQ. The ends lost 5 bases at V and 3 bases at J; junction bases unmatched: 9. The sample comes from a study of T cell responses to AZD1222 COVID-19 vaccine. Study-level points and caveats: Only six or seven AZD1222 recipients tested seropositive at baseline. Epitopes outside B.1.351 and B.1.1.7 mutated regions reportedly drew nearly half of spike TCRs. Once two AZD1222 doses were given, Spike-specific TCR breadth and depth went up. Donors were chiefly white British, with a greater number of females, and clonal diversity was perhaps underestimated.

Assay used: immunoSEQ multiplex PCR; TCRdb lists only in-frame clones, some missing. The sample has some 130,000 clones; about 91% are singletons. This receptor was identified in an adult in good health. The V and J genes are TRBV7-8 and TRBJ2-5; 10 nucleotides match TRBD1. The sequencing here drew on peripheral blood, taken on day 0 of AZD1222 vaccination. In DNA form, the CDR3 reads TGTGCCAGCAGCCCCCAGGGACAGGGGTTGGAAGAGACCCAGTACTTC. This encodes CASSPQGQGLEETQYF.